This T cell receptor (beta chain) was recorded in a study of regulatory T cells in long-lasting Graves disease. Arm-PCR of CDR3 regions with iRepertoire HTBI primers generated TCR beta libraries. TCRdb passed the multiplex PCR reads through MiXCR, listing each CDR3 protein once. This repertoire shows roughly 420,000 distinct CDR3 sequences, 12% to 15% found once; its top ten account for over 15%. Time point reported: newly diagnosed GD, antithyroid drugs for less than 3 months. RNA isolated from PBMCs was used to make the TCR library. Germline V gene sequence: CDR1 SGHRS, CDR2 YFSETQ. The CDR3 covers 15 residues. V trimming: 7 bases; J trimming: 5 bases; junction bases outside the gene matches: 9. This clonotype occurred many times. The same data also contributed to another study, on T cells in Graves' hyperthyroidism and ophthalmopathy.

Specimen: peripheral blood mononuclear cells (PBMCs), collected at new diagnosis, from a patient treated with antithyroid drugs. This chain uses TRBV5-1 with TRBJ2-7; 13 nucleotides align to TRBD2. The TCR was taken from a woman in her 50s with Graves disease. In DNA, the CDR3 is TGCGCCAGCCGCCTCGGACTAGCGGGAGAGGACGAGCAGTACTTC. Translated, it gives CASRLGLAGEDEQYF.